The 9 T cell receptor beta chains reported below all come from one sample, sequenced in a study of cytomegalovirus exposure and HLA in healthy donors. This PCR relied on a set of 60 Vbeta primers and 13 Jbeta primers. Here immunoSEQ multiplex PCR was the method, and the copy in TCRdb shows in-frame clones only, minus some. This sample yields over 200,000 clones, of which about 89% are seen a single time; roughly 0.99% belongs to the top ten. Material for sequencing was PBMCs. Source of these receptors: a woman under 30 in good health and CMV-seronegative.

CDR3 in amino acids: CASSPTYIYDGYTF. Written as DNA, the CDR3 is TGTGCCAGCAGCCCAACCTATATTTACGATGGCTACACCTTC. J is TRBJ1-2 and V is TRBV7-9; D unclear. The CDR3 covers 14 residues. Germline CDR1 and CDR2: SEHNR and FQNEAQ (reference sequence). Trimming pared 5 bases from V and 6 bases from J, leaving 16 bases between.

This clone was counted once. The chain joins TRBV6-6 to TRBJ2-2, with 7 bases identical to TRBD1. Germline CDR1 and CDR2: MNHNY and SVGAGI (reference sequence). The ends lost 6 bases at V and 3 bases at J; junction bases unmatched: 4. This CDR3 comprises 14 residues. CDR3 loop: CASRKGTDTGELFF. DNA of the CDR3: TGTGCCAGCAGGAAAGGGACAGACACCGGGGAGCTGTTTTTT.

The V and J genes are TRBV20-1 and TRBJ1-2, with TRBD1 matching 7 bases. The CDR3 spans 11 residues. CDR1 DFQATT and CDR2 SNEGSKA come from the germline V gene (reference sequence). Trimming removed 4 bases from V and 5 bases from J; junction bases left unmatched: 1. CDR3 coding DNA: TGCAGTGCTACACAGGGGTATGGCTACACCTTC. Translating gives CSATQGYGYTF.

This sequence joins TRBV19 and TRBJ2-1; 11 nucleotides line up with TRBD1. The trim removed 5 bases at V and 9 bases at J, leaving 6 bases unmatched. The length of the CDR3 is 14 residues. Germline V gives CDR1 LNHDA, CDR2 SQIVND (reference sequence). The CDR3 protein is CASSRDRGKGEQFF. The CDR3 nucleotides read TGTGCCAGTAGTCGGGACAGGGGGAAGGGTGAGCAGTTCTTC.

The DNA of the CDR3 is TGCGCCAGCAGCTTGAGCGGGGGAGTGATAAACATTCAGTACTTC. Translating it yields CASSLSGGVINIQYF. The chain carries TRBV5-1 and TRBJ2-4; 8 positions match TRBD2. The CDR3 length is 15 residues. Germline V gene data show CDR1 as SGHRS and CDR2 as YFSETQ. Losses at the gene ends were 1 base for V and 6 bases for J; bases not matched to a gene: 6.

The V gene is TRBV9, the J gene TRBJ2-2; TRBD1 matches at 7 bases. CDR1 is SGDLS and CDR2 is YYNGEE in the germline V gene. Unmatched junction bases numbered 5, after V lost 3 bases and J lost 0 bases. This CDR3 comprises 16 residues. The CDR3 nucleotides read TGTGCCAGCAGCGCCGGACAGGTGACGAACACCGGGGAGCTGTTTTTT. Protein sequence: CASSAGQVTNTGELFF.

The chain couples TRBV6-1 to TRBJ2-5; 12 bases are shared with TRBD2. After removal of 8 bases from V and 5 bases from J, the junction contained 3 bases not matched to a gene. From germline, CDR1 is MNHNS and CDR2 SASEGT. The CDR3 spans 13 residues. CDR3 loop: CASPSGRVETQYF. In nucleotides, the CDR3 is TGTGCCAGCCCTAGCGGGAGGGTCGAGACCCAGTACTTC.

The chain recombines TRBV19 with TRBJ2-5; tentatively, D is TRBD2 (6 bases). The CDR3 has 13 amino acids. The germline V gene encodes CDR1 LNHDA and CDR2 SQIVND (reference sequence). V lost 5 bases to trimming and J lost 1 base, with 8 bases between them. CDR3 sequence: CASSRDFQETQYF. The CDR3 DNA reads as TGTGCCAGTAGTCGGGACTTCCAAGAGACCCAGTACTTC.

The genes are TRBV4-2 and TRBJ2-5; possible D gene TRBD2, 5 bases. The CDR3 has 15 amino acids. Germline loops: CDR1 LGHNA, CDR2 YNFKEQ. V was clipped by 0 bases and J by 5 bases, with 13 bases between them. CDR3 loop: CASSQETGWWETQYF. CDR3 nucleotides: TGTGCCAGCAGCCAAGAGACGGGGTGGTGGGAGACCCAGTACTTC.